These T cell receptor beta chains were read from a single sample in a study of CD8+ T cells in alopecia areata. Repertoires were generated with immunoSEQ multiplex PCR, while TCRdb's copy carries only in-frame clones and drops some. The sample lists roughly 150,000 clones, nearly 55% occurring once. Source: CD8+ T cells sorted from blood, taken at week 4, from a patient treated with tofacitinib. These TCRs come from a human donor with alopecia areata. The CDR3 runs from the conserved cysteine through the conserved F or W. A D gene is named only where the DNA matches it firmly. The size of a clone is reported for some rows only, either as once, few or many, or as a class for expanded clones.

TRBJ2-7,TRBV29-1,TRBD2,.,TGCAGCGTTGTTAGCGGGGGTCTCTACGAGCAGTACTTC,CSVVSGGLYEQYF
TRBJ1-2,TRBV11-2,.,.,TGTGCCAGCAGCTTAGGAAAGGGGGTCAATGGCTACACCTTC,CASSLGKGVNGYTF
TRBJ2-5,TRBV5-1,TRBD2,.,TGCGCCAGCAGCTTTCCTAGCGGGGACCGGGAGACCCAGTACTTC,CASSFPSGDRETQYF
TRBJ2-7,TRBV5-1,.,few,TGCGCCAGCAGCCAGGGACTGCAAGCCTACGAGCAGTACTTC,CASSQGLQAYEQYF
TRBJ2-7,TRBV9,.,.,TGTGCCAGCAGCGTAGGACATGACCACGAGCAGTACTTC,CASSVGHDHEQYF
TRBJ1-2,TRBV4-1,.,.,TGCGCCAGCAGCCAAGATCAGACCTCCATTGTATATGGCTACACCTTC,CASSQDQTSIVYGYTF
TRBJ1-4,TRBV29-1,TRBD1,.,TGCAGCGTTGATGAGGGACAGGGAATTGAAAAACTGTTTTTT,CSVDEGQGIEKLFF
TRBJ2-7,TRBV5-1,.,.,TGCGCCAGCAGCTTGGCGCGAGGTGGAGGGGAGCAGTACTTC,CASSLARGGGEQYF
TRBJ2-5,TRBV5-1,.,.,TGCGCCAGCAGCTCAAAGGGCCAGGGGGAGACCCAGTACTTC,CASSSKGQGETQYF
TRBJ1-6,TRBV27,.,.,TGTGCCAGCAGTGTCGGGGGCCCTTCACCCCTCCACTTT,CASSVGGPSPLHF
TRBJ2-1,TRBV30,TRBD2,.,TGTGCCTGGAGTGTACAGTCGGGGGGTGAGCAGTTCTTC,CAWSVQSGGEQFF
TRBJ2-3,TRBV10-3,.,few,TGTGCCATCAGTATCATCAAGGGGGGCGAGATCACAGATACGCAGTATTTT,CAISIIKGGEITDTQYF
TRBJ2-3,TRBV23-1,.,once,TGCGCCGCGCTTATAGGGCAGTATTTT,CAALIGQYF
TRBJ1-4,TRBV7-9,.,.,TGTGCCAGCAGCCCTTTGAAGGGCGGGATGAATGAAAAACTGTTTTTT,CASSPLKGGMNEKLFF
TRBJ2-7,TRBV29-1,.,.,TGCAGCGTTGAAGTCCCAGGCGACTACGAGCAGTACTTC,CSVEVPGDYEQYF
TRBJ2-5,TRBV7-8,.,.,TGTGCCAGCAGCTTAGTCGGGGACCAAGAGACCCAGTACTTC,CASSLVGDQETQYF
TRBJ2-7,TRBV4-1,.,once,TGCGCCAGCAGCCAAGTTATCGGGGATTTCTACGAGCAGTACTTC,CASSQVIGDFYEQYF
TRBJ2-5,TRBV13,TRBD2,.,TGTGCCAGCACTCCCGCCCCGGGGGGTCTCGAGACCCAGTACTTC,CASTPAPGGLETQYF
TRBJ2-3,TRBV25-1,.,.,TGTGCCAGCAGCACACAGGGCCTAGAGACAGATACGCAGTATTTT,CASSTQGLETDTQYF
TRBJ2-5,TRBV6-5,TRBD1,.,TGTGCCAGCGGGACAGGGGGTTTCCAAGAGACCCAGTACTTC,CASGTGGFQETQYF
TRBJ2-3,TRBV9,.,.,TGTGCCAGCAGCCCTCAGCGGTTCACAGATACGCAGTATTTT,CASSPQRFTDTQYF
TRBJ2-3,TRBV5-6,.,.,TGTGCCAGCAGCCGGAGGGAGGGGGTTTTAGCAGATACGCAGTATTTT,CASSRREGVLADTQYF
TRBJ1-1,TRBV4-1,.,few,TGCGCCAGCAGCCAAGTAGTGGCATTATCAAATGGGAACACTGAAGCTTTCTTT,CASSQVVALSNGNTEAFF
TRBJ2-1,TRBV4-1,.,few,TGCGCCAGCAGTGCGGGGTACAATGAGCAGTTCTTC,CASSAGYNEQFF
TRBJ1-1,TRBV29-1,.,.,TGCAGCGTTGAAGACCCGGGGAGGGGCACTGAAGCTTTCTTT,CSVEDPGRGTEAFF
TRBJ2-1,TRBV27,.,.,TGTGCCAGCAGTTTTAGTCGAGGACGGAGCTCCTACAATGAGCAGTTCTTC,CASSFSRGRSSYNEQFF
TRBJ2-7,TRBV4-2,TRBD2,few,TGTGCCAGCAGCCAAGATTGGGGACTAGGAGGTTACGAGCAGTACTTC,CASSQDWGLGGYEQYF
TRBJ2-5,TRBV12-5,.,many,TGTGCTAGTGGCACCCCGGGGCTCCAAGAGACCCAGTACTTC,CASGTPGLQETQYF
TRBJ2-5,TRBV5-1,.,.,TGCGCCAGCAGCTTGAACCAGGGGCTAGAGACCCAGTACTTC,CASSLNQGLETQYF
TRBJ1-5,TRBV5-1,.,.,TGCGCCAGCAGCTTACCGGGACAATATAGCAATCAGCCCCAGCATTTT,CASSLPGQYSNQPQHF
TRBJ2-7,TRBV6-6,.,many,TGTGCCAGCAGTTACTCCGGACCCACCTACGAGCAGTACTTC,CASSYSGPTYEQYF
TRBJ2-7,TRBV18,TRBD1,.,TGTGCCAGCTCACCATGGGACAGGGGTTACGAGCAGTACTTC,CASSPWDRGYEQYF
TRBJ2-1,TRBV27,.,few,TGTGCCAGCAGTTCAGCCTACAGGACCCATGAGCAGTTCTTC,CASSSAYRTHEQFF
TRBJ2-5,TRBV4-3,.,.,TGCGCCAGCAGCCAAGACAGGACTACCCAAGAGACCCAGTACTTC,CASSQDRTTQETQYF
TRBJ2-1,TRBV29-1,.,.,TGCAGCGCACAAGGGACCACAACCTACAATGAGCAGTTCTTC,CSAQGTTTYNEQFF
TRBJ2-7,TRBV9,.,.,TGTGCCAGCAGCTGGGATGGAGGTAACGAGCAGTACTTC,CASSWDGGNEQYF
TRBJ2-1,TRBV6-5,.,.,TGTGCCAGCAGTTACATAAAGGGGGGCTACAATGAGCAGTTCTTC,CASSYIKGGYNEQFF
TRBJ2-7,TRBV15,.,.,TGTGCCACCAGCAGTGCGTGGGACGAGCAGTACTTC,CATSSAWDEQYF
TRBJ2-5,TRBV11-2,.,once,TGTGCCAGCAGCCCAAGGGACTTTCAAGAGACCCAGTACTTC,CASSPRDFQETQYF
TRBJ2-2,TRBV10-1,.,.,TGCGCCAGCAGTGACCAAGACTTACGGAACACCGGGGAGCTGTTTTTT,CASSDQDLRNTGELFF
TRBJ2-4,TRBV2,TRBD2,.,TGTGCCAGCAGAGCAGGGACTAGCGCCAAAAACATTCAGTACTTC,CASRAGTSAKNIQYF
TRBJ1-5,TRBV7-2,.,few,TGTGCCAGCAGCTCCCGGGACGGGCTAGGCAATCAGCCCCAGCATTTT,CASSSRDGLGNQPQHF
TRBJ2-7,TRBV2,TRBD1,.,TGTGCCAGCGGGAGTCTTCCGGGACAGATCTACGAGCAGTACTTC,CASGSLPGQIYEQYF
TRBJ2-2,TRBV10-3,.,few,TGTGCCCTAGGACTGGAAACCGGGGAGCTGTTTTTT,CALGLETGELFF
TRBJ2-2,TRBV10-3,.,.,TGTGCCATAGGGGACACATCGAACACCGGGGAGCTGTTTTTT,CAIGDTSNTGELFF
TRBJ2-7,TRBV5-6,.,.,TGTGCCAGCAGCTTGGGCTACGAGCAGTACTTC,CASSLGYEQYF
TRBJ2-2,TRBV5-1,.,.,TGCGCCAGCAGCCGTTGGTTGTTGCGTTCCACCGGGGAGCTGTTTTTT,CASSRWLLRSTGELFF
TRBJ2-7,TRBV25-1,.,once,TGTGCCAGCAGTCCGGTGGAAGGGCAGATACACGAGCAGTACTTC,CASSPVEGQIHEQYF
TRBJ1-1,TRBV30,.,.,TGTGCCTGGACCGAACGGGCGGGGGGCACTGAAGCTTTCTTT,CAWTERAGGTEAFF
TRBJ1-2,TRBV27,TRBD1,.,TGTGCCAGCAGTTCTACAGGGGCCTATGGCTACACCTTC,CASSSTGAYGYTF
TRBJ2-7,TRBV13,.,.,TGTGCCAGCAGCTTAAACCTCGGCGGGGGCCTCTACGAGCAGTACTTC,CASSLNLGGGLYEQYF
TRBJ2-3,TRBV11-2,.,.,TGTGCCAGCAGCTTAGCCCAAGGGCAGTATTTT,CASSLAQGQYF
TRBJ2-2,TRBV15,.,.,TGTGCCACCAGCAGAGTGGGGGGCCCCGGGGAGCTGTTTTTT,CATSRVGGPGELFF
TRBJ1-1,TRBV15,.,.,TGTGCCACCAGCGGAAGCAGTATGACTGACACTGAAGCTTTCTTT,CATSGSSMTDTEAFF
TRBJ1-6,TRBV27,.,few,TGTGCCAGCGCCCCCGAGACAGCTGATTCACCCCTCCACTTT,CASAPETADSPLHF
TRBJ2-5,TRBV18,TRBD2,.,TGTGCCAGCTCACTATTCCCTTCAGCGGGGGGTCGAGAGACCCAGTACTTC,CASSLFPSAGGRETQYF
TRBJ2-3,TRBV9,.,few,TGTGCCAGCAGCGTAGGGACAGATAATCCCACAGATACGCAGTATTTT,CASSVGTDNPTDTQYF
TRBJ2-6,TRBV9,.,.,TGTGCCAGCAGCGTACGATCGGAAGGGGCCAACGTCCTGACTTTC,CASSVRSEGANVLTF
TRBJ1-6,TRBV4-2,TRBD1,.,TGTGCCAGCAGCCCGAACAGTGAGGGGGCTGAGAATTCACCCCTCCACTTT,CASSPNSEGAENSPLHF